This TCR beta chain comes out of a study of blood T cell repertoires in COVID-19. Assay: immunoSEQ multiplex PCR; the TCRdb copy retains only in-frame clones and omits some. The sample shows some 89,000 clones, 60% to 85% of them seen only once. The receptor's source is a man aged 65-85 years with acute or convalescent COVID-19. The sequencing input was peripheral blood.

The CDR3 is CASSEERDYGYTF. The CDR3 bases are TGCGCCAGCAGTGAAGAGAGGGACTATGGCTACACCTTC. The V gene is TRBV10-1, the J gene TRBJ1-2; no clear D gene. There are 13 residues in the CDR3. The V end lost 3 bases, the J end lost 3 bases, and 8 bases lay between the germline ends. Germline lookup yields CDR1 WNHNN and CDR2 SYGVQD (reference sequence).